The rows below give T cell receptor beta chains drawn from one sample of a study of blood T cell repertoires in COVID-19. Profiled with immunoSEQ multiplex PCR; TCRdb holds only in-frame clones, not every one. The table has roughly 200,000 clones, about 85% seen once. Specimen: PBMCs or T cells enriched from blood (not recorded which). These receptors were obtained from a man aged 40-50 years who had recovered from COVID-19. The CDR3 runs from the conserved cysteine through the conserved F or W. The D gene is left open where the match is weak. The size of a clone is reported for some rows only, either as once, few or many, or as a class for expanded clones.

>TRBJ1-4|TRBD1|TRBV18|NA
TGTGCCAGCTCACCAATCCAGGGGGCCAAGGAAAAACTGTTTTTT
CASSPIQGAKEKLFF
>TRBJ2-2|TRBD1|TRBV24-1|NA
TGTGCCACCAGTGGACCGGGACAGATTTCGAACACCGGGGAGCTGTTTTTT
CATSGPGQISNTGELFF
>TRBJ2-6|NA|TRBV19|NA
TGTGCCAGTAGGGTACACGGACAGTTCGCCGGGGCCAACGTCCTGACTTTC
CASRVHGQFAGANVLTF
>TRBJ2-1|TRBD2|TRBV19|NA
TGTGCCAGTAAGAATTCGAGACTAGCGCCCAATGAGCAGTTCTTC
CASKNSRLAPNEQFF
>TRBJ1-2|NA|TRBV6-5|NA
TGTGCCAGCAGTTACTCGAGAGGTCTGCGAGGAGATGGCTACACCTTC
CASSYSRGLRGDGYTF
>TRBJ2-3|TRBD1|TRBV28|NA
TGTGCCAGCAGTCGACAGGGGGCTAAAGATACGCAGTATTTT
CASSRQGAKDTQYF
>TRBJ1-5|NA|TRBV28|NA
TGTGCCAGCAGCTTGTGGCGCCCGCGGATGGGTAGCAATCAGCCCCAGCATTTT
CASSLWRPRMGSNQPQHF
>TRBJ2-5|TRBD2|TRBV6-1|medium-sized
TGTGCCAGCAGTGAACTAGCGGGGGGGCCAGAGACCCAGTACTTC
CASSELAGGPETQYF
>TRBJ2-7|TRBD1|TRBV28|many
TGTGCCAGCAGTTCCCGGGACAGGGACCCCTACGAGCAGTACTTC
CASSSRDRDPYEQYF
>TRBJ1-6|TRBD1|TRBV7-3|few
TGTGCCAGCAGCTTAACAGACAGGGATAATTCACCCCTCCACTTT
CASSLTDRDNSPLHF
>TRBJ2-7|TRBD2|TRBV29-1|NA
TGCAGCCTTGGTGAGAGGGGGGGGACTAGCGGGACCGTAACCTACGAGCAGTACTTC
CSLGERGGTSGTVTYEQYF
>TRBJ1-5|NA|TRBV7-2|NA
TGTGCCAGCAGCTTAGAAACAAGTCAGCCCCAGCATTTT
CASSLETSQPQHF
>TRBJ1-2|NA|TRBV9|NA
TGTGCCAGCAGCGCTAATACCATCCCCTATGGCTACACCTTC
CASSANTIPYGYTF
>TRBJ1-5|NA|TRBV6-5|NA
TGTGCCAGCAGTACCGACGGGGGGCGCCAGCCCCAGCATTTT
CASSTDGGRQPQHF
>TRBJ2-1|TRBD2|TRBV9|NA
TGTGCCAGCAGCCCTAGGAGCGGGGGGAACAATGAGCAGTTCTTC
CASSPRSGGNNEQFF
>TRBJ2-7|TRBD1|TRBV5-1|once
TGCGCCAGCAGGTTGGACAGGGGACGTAACGAGCAGTACTTC
CASRLDRGRNEQYF
>TRBJ1-6|NA|TRBV10-3|NA
TGTGCCATCAGTGAGTCCAATAATTCACCCCTCCACTTT
CAISESNNSPLHF
>TRBJ2-3|TRBD1|TRBV11-3|NA
TGTGCCAGCAGCTTAGGCGACAGGGGTGGAGATACGCAGTATTTT
CASSLGDRGGDTQYF
>TRBJ2-1|NA|TRBV18|NA
TGTGCCAGCTCTCAGGACAATGAGCAGTTCTTC
CASSQDNEQFF
>TRBJ1-1|NA|TRBV28|NA
TGTGCCAGCAGTTTCCAGGGTAGGAACACTGAAGCTTTCTTT
CASSFQGRNTEAFF
>TRBJ2-5|TRBD2|TRBV7-7|few
TGTGCTAGCAGCCCCGGACTAGCGGGGGGGGAGACCCAGTACTTC
CASSPGLAGGETQYF
>TRBJ1-2|NA|TRBV7-9|NA
TGTGCCAGCAGCTTACAGGGTTCCCCTGGCTACACCTTC
CASSLQGSPGYTF
>TRBJ1-1|NA|TRBV10-3|NA
TGTGCCACCGGACAGAACACTGAAGCTTTCTTT
CATGQNTEAFF
>TRBJ1-1|NA|TRBV6-5|NA
TGTGCCAGCTTGGCGGGCACTGAAGCTTTCTTT
CASLAGTEAFF
>TRBJ2-5|NA|TRBV5-5|NA
TGTGCCAGCAGCTCAACGGGGGTTCAAGAGACCCAGTACTTC
CASSSTGVQETQYF
>TRBJ2-5|TRBD2|TRBV7-2|once
TGTGCCAGCAGCTTAGACGGGAGGGGAGGGGAGACCCAGTACTTC
CASSLDGRGGETQYF
>TRBJ1-2|TRBD1|TRBV7-9|NA
TGTGCCAGCAGCTTGGGGGACAGCTCTAACTATGGCTACACCTTC
CASSLGDSSNYGYTF
>TRBJ2-3|NA|TRBV14|NA
TGTGCCAGCAGCCAAGATTGGCCTGAGGGCACAGATACGCAGTATTTT
CASSQDWPEGTDTQYF
>TRBJ2-3|TRBD2|TRBV29-1|NA
TGCAGCGGTATTGAGTGGGGACCAGCGGGAGGTAACGCAGATACGCAGTATTTT
CSGIEWGPAGGNADTQYF
>TRBJ1-1|NA|TRBV29-1|NA
TGCAGCGTTGAAGATGGTAGGACAAACACTGAAGCTTTCTTT
CSVEDGRTNTEAFF
>TRBJ1-1|TRBD1|TRBV6-5|NA
TGTGCCAGCAGCCTAGGGGGCGTGAACACTGAAGCTTTCTTT
CASSLGGVNTEAFF
>TRBJ1-2|NA|TRBV28|NA
TGTGCCAGCAGTTTACGGCAGGTCCTGAACTATGGCTACACCTTC
CASSLRQVLNYGYTF
>TRBJ2-7|NA|TRBV7-6|NA
TGTGCCAGCAGCCTCCTTGGAGCCTACGAGCAGTACTTC
CASSLLGAYEQYF
>TRBJ2-7|NA|TRBV30|once
TGTGCCTGGAGACGGTGGCAGGACTCCTACGAGCAGTACTTC
CAWRRWQDSYEQYF
>TRBJ2-3|TRBD1|TRBV5-1|NA
TGCGCCAGCAGCTTTGGACAGGCCCAAGATACGCAGTATTTT
CASSFGQAQDTQYF
>TRBJ2-2|TRBD1|TRBV10-3|NA
TGTGCCATCAGTTTAGGCTCCGGGACAGGGGGCGGCGGGAGGACCGGGGAGCTGTTTTTT
CAISLGSGTGGGGRTGELFF
>TRBJ1-1|TRBD1|TRBV30|many
TGTGCCTGGAGTGTCCGGGACAGACCGAACACTGAAGCTTTCTTT
CAWSVRDRPNTEAFF
>TRBJ2-5|TRBD1|TRBV29-1|NA
TGCAGCGTTGATGGGACAGGGTCCCGGGAGACCCAGTACTTC
CSVDGTGSRETQYF
>TRBJ1-2|NA|TRBV27|NA
TGTGCCAGCAGCCCGGGGGGCTCAGGCTATGGCTACACCTTC
CASSPGGSGYGYTF
>TRBJ1-1|NA|TRBV7-8|NA
TGTGCCAGCAGCTTATGGAGGATGGGCCCGGACACTGAAGCTTTCTTT
CASSLWRMGPDTEAFF
>TRBJ2-1|NA|TRBV4-2|NA
TGTGCCAGCAGCCCCTGGGGACTGCTATCCTACAATGAGCAGTTCTTC
CASSPWGLLSYNEQFF
>TRBJ2-7|TRBD1|TRBV2|NA
TGTGCCAGCAGGGGGACAGGGGTATACGAGCAGTACTTC
CASRGTGVYEQYF